The 4 T cell receptor beta chains in this list originate from one sample, sequenced in a study of blood T cell repertoires in COVID-19. The data were produced by immunoSEQ multiplex PCR, yet TCRdb's version contains in-frame clones alone and is incomplete. Of about 310,000 clones listed, roughly 85% are singletons. Sequenced: PBMCs or T cells enriched from blood (not recorded which). The receptors shown here come from a woman aged 25 to 39 who had been exposed to COVID-19.

This clone was observed a single time. The gene calls are TRBV6-5 and TRBJ1-5; D possibly corresponds to TRBD1 (6 bases). The V and J ends lost 5 bases and 7 bases respectively, with 15 bases between them. CDR3 size: 14 residues. CDR1 and CDR2 from the germline V gene are MNHEY and SVGAGI. CDR3 coding DNA: TGTGCCAGCAGTCTACAGGGAACGGGACAGCCCCAGCATTTT. It translates to CASSLQGTGQPQHF.

The chain has TRBV9 and TRBJ1-3; TRBD1 agrees at 8 bases. V was clipped by 1 base and J by 3 bases; unmatched bases: 3. From germline, CDR1 is SGDLS and CDR2 YYNGEE. This CDR3 contains 15 residues. The CDR3 DNA follows: TGTGCCAGCAGCGTACAGGGGGCCTTTGGAAACACCATATATTTT. Protein sequence: CASSVQGAFGNTIYF.

The V gene is TRBV7-2, the J gene TRBJ2-1; D gene ambiguous. This CDR3 comprises 14 residues. Germline CDR1 is SGHTA and CDR2 is FQGNSA. V dropped 5 bases and J dropped 4 bases, with 12 bases sitting between them. CDR3 in amino acids: CASSPGLAYNEQFF. Here the CDR3 DNA reads TGTGCCAGCAGCCCTGGGCTCGCATACAATGAGCAGTTCTTC.

The gene calls are TRBV7-9 and TRBJ2-3; TRBD2 agrees at 9 bases. This CDR3 contains 17 residues. V was clipped by 2 bases and J by 8 bases; unmatched bases: 14. Per germline, CDR1 SEHNR and CDR2 FQNEAQ (reference sequence). This CDR3 is CASSLISGGGSVSTQYF. CDR3 DNA sequence: TGTGCCAGCAGCTTAATTAGCGGGGGCGGATCGGTGTCTACGCAGTATTTT.